This entry describes one T cell receptor beta chain. Its antigen is as yet unknown. TCRdb's copy holds only in-frame clones and misses some; the assay was immunoSEQ multiplex PCR. The sample lists about 48,000 clones, 80% to 90% seen once, with roughly 6.4% in the top ten. The data were taken from a study of T cell responses to AZD1222 COVID-19 vaccine. General observations from the study: Baseline antibody screening turned up just five to seven seropositive AZD1222 recipients. Sampled repertoires all dated from after the peak T cell response. The donor group comprised mostly white British people and more females; the analysis possibly underestimated clonal diversity.

The study pooled second doses at about 4 or about 12 weeks. The specimen was peripheral blood, collected 28 days after the second AZD1222 dose. This TCR derives from an adult who received the AZD1222 COVID-19 vaccine.

In nucleotides, the CDR3 is TGTGCCAGCAGCGTAGGGGGGCCGCCTCGCTCCTACAATGAGCAGTTCTTC. This gives the protein CASSVGGPPRSYNEQFF. The chain links TRBV9 to TRBJ2-1, with D tentatively TRBD1 (6 bases). V gave up 0 bases and J gave up 0 bases, with 13 bases separating them. Germline loops: CDR1 SGDLS, CDR2 YYNGEE. The CDR3 loop spans 17 amino acids. The variable domain in full, with the rest retrieved from reference TRBV9 and TRBJ2-1, is DSGVTQTPKHLITATGQRVTLRCSPRSGDLSVYWYQQSLDQGLQFLIQYYNGEERAKGNILERFSAQQFPDLHSELNLSSLELGDSALYFCASSVGGPPRSYNEQFFGPGTRLTVL.